This passage covers 22 T cell receptor beta chains from one sample sequenced in a study of shared clonotypes between healthy human individuals. Only in-frame clones appear in the TCRdb table, and some are missing; sequencing was by immunoSEQ multiplex PCR. The sample gives approximately 980,000 clones, 60% to 85% of which show up once; roughly 1.5% is in the top ten. Sequenced: memory CD4+ T cells sorted from blood. The subset is: CD45RA-negative fraction. All receptors come from a man in his late teens or twenties in good health.

V gene TRBV6-6 combines with J gene TRBJ2-2; D ambiguous. The CDR3 runs to 14 residues. V lost 6 bases and J lost 7, with 15 bases in between. Germline V lookup: CDR1 MNHNY, CDR2 SVGAGI (reference sequence). The CDR3 nucleotides are TGTGCCAGCAGAACACCCTTGATAGTCGGGGAGCTGTTTTTT. Residues: CASRTPLIVGELFF.

Only one count was recorded for this clone. The chain combines TRBV10-1 with TRBJ1-1; maybe TRBD1 (5 bases). CDR1 and CDR2 from the germline V gene are WNHNN and SYGVQD (reference sequence). The CDR3 has 16 residues. V lost 5 bases and J lost 0, with 16 bases in between. The CDR3, as DNA: TGCGCCAGCAGTTTGAACATTGGGACGGTGAACACTGAAGCTTTCTTT. Translating gives CASSLNIGTVNTEAFF.

The chain uses TRBV5-1 and TRBJ2-7; 9 positions agree with TRBD1. Germline V CDR1 and CDR2: SGHRS, YFSETQ. The CDR3 length is 15 residues. The V and J ends lost 7 bases and 4 bases, in that order; junction bases with no gene match: 12. Written as DNA, the CDR3 is TGCGCCAGCGTCCCCTCCCCGGGGACAGGGTACGAGCAGTACTTC. Protein: CASVPSPGTGYEQYF.

The V gene is TRBV7-2, the J gene TRBJ1-5, with TRBD1 as a possible D gene (5 bases). The CDR3 has 14 amino acids. The germline V gene has CDR1 SGHTA and CDR2 FQGNSA. Between the trimmed V and J ends, which lost 8 bases and 7 bases, there was a span of 18 bases. CDR3 nucleotide sequence: TGTGCCAGCGCAACCGACAGTTTCTTCCAGCCCCAGCATTTT. This gives the protein CASATDSFFQPQHF.

CDR3 loop: CASSPGGNIQYF. The CDR3 nucleotides read TGTGCCAGCTCACCGGGGGGAAACATTCAGTACTTC. The J gene is TRBJ2-4, the V gene TRBV18; a possible D gene is TRBD2 (6 bases). This CDR3 is 12 amino acids long. Trimming pared 3 bases from V and 6 bases from J, leaving 6 bases between. The germline CDR1 and CDR2 sequences are KGHSH and LQKENI.

The rearrangement joins TRBV5-4 to TRBJ2-3; D ambiguous. Trimming left V 3 bases short and J 6 bases short, with 8 bases between. The CDR3 loop spans 12 amino acids. CDR1 is SGHNT and CDR2 is YYREEE in the germline V gene (reference sequence). As DNA, the CDR3 is TGTGCCAGCAGCTACAGAATGGATACGCAGTATTTT. Protein: CASSYRMDTQYF.

V and J are TRBV7-6 and TRBJ2-3, with D maybe TRBD2 (5 bases). Deletions cut 2 bases from V and 0 bases from J, with 9 bases between. This CDR3 is built from 15 residues. Germline V gene lookup returns CDR1 SGHVS and CDR2 FNYEAQ. CDR3 nucleotides: TGTGCCAGCAGCTTACTGGGAGCTAGCACAGATACGCAGTATTTT. It encodes CASSLLGASTDTQYF.

This clone was observed a single time. V gene TRBV6-6 combines with J gene TRBJ1-4, with TRBD1 as a possible D gene (5 bases). The CDR3 spans 15 residues. Between the trimmed V and J ends, which lost 0 bases and 3 bases, there was a span of 8 bases. Germline loops: CDR1 MNHNY, CDR2 SVGAGI (reference sequence). DNA for the CDR3: TGTGCCAGCAGTTACTCCACAGGACCTAATGAAAAACTGTTTTTT. The encoded protein is CASSYSTGPNEKLFF.

The chain couples TRBV6-1 to TRBJ1-5; D not certain. Trimming took off 2 bases at V and 2 bases at J, with 7 bases between the two ends. This CDR3 comprises 14 residues. The V gene's germline CDR1 is MNHNS and CDR2 SASEGT. CDR3 protein: CASSERVRNQPQHF. CDR3 DNA sequence: TGTGCCAGCAGTGAACGCGTTCGCAATCAGCCCCAGCATTTT.

This chain uses TRBV10-3 with TRBJ1-4; no clear D. This CDR3 contains 14 residues. The germline V gene has CDR1 ENHRY and CDR2 SYGVKD. V lost 5 bases to trimming and J lost 0 bases, with 7 bases between them. CDR3 nucleotide sequence: TGTGCCATCAGTCAAGTTGCAACTAATGAAAAACTGTTTTTT. Translating gives CAISQVATNEKLFF.

Only a few counts were recorded for this clone. The chain couples TRBV6-1 to TRBJ2-3, with D possibly matching TRBD1 (6 bases). Trimming took off 3 bases at V and 1 base at J, with 11 bases between the two ends. The CDR3 contains 15 residues. The V gene's germline CDR1 is MNHNS and CDR2 SASEGT. As DNA, the CDR3 is TGTGCCAGCAGTGACATACAGGGTGGCACAGATACGCAGTATTTT. Its translation: CASSDIQGGTDTQYF.

The J gene is TRBJ1-2, the V gene TRBV2; 8 bases are shared with TRBD1. Per germline, CDR1 SNHLY and CDR2 FYNNEI. The CDR3 is made up of 14 amino acids. J was trimmed by 8 bases and V by 2 bases; bases with no gene match: 7. For the CDR3, the DNA is TGTGCCAGCAGTGAACAGGGGGCGCTTAACGGCTACACCTTC. It translates to CASSEQGALNGYTF.

The chain is built from TRBV5-1 and TRBJ2-5; 8 bases agree with TRBD2. This CDR3 region has 13 residues. J gave up 4 bases and V 7 bases, and 6 bases lay outside the gene matches. Germline V gives CDR1 SGHRS, CDR2 YFSETQ. CDR3 DNA: TGCGCCAGCTCGAGCGGGAGAGCAGAGACCCAGTACTTC. It specifies CASSSGRAETQYF.

In the case of this clone: In the same sample, other DNA sequences code for this CDR3. This chain connects TRBV5-1 to TRBJ1-1; 10 bases are shared with TRBD1. Trimming at V came to 0 bases and at J to 0 bases, leaving 2 bases not matched to a gene. This CDR3 contains 16 residues. Germline-derived CDR1 and CDR2 are SGHRS and YFSETQ. The CDR3 DNA sequence: TGCGCCAGCAGCTTGGGGGACAGGGGCATGAACACTGAAGCTTTCTTT. Translating it yields CASSLGDRGMNTEAFF.

This clone occurred a few times. The chain has TRBV9 and TRBJ1-2, with D unresolved. From germline, CDR1 is SGDLS and CDR2 YYNGEE. With 1 base removed from V and 0 bases from J, the gap between germline ends came to 10 bases. CDR3 length: 15 amino acids. The CDR3 nucleotides are TGTGCCAGCAGCGTAACGCCCAATTCTAACTATGGCTACACCTTC. Translated: CASSVTPNSNYGYTF.

This clone was detected only a few times. The chain couples TRBV12-5 to TRBJ1-1, with D perhaps matching TRBD1 (6 bases). V was clipped by 1 base and J by 5 bases, with 14 bases between them. Germline V gene sequence: CDR1 LGHNT, CDR2 FRNRAP. The CDR3 covers 15 residues. This CDR3 reads CASGLGETGRTEAFF. As DNA, the CDR3 is TGTGCTAGTGGTTTGGGGGAAACAGGGAGGACTGAAGCTTTCTTT. Using reference TRBV12-5 and TRBJ1-1 for the parts outside the CDR3, the full variable domain is DARVTQTPRHKVTEMGQEVTMRCQPILGHNTVFWYRQTMMQGLELLAYFRNRAPLDDSGMPKDRFSAEMPDATLATLKIQPSEPRDSAVYFCASGLGETGRTEAFFGQGTRLTVV.

The CDR3 sequence is CATDRGGRGKLFF. Written as DNA, the CDR3 is TGTGCCACGGACAGGGGAGGTCGGGGAAAACTGTTTTTT. The V gene is TRBV28, the J gene TRBJ1-4; 9 bases agree with TRBD1. Germline CDR1 MDHEN, CDR2 SYDVKM. Trimming cost V 10 bases and J 10 bases; bases outside gene matches: 10. This CDR3 is 13 amino acids long.

The chain combines TRBV7-8 with TRBJ1-1, with a tentative D call TRBD1 (6 bases). Germline CDR1 SGHVS, CDR2 FQNEAQ. CDR3 length equals 13 residues. The ends were cut back, 4 bases at V and 8 bases at J, with 14 bases in the middle. In DNA, the CDR3 is TGTGCCAGCAGCTCAAACAGGGACCGAGAAGCTTTCTTT. Protein: CASSSNRDREAFF. The variable domain in full, completed from reference TRBV7-8 and TRBJ1-1, reads GAGVSQSPRYKVAKRGQDVALRCDPISGHVSLFWYQQALGQGPEFLTYFQNEAQLDKSGLPSDRFFAERPEGSVSTLKIQRTQQEDSAVYLCASSSNRDREAFFGQGTRLTVV.

CDR3 amino acids: CASSLSQGGGYTF. The CDR3 region has the DNA TGTGCCAGCAGTTTATCCCAGGGAGGAGGCTACACCTTC. The chain carries TRBV27 and TRBJ1-2, with D perhaps matching TRBD1 (5 bases). Trimming shortened V by 0 bases and J by 8 bases, and 10 bases separated the two germline ends. The CDR3 has 13 amino acids. Germline V gene lookup returns CDR1 MNHEY and CDR2 SMNVEV (reference sequence).

The chain joins TRBV2 to TRBJ2-1; D is ambiguous. Trimming shortened V by 4 bases and J by 6 bases, and 13 bases separated the two germline ends. The CDR3 totals 14 residues. Germline values: CDR1 SNHLY, CDR2 FYNNEI. The CDR3 spells CASSALYSANEQFF. CDR3 coding DNA: TGTGCCAGCAGTGCCTTGTATTCGGCCAATGAGCAGTTCTTC.

The chain carries TRBV30 and TRBJ2-7; 8 positions agree with TRBD2. The CDR3 loop spans 13 amino acids. The V and J ends lost 2 bases and 6 bases, in that order; junction bases with no gene match: 6. Looked up from germline, CDR1 is GTSNPN and CDR2 is SVGIG (reference sequence). CDR3 sequence: CAWSFRGGLEQYF. Here the CDR3 DNA reads TGTGCCTGGAGTTTCCGGGGGGGCCTCGAGCAGTACTTC.

The V call is TRBV2, the J call TRBJ2-2; TRBD2 might be the D (6 bases). This CDR3 region has 16 residues. Trimming left V 0 bases short and J 4 bases short, with 12 bases between. From germline, CDR1 is SNHLY and CDR2 FYNNEI. The CDR3 DNA sequence: TGTGCCAGCAGTGAAGCGGGCGGGACGGGCACCGGGGAGCTGTTTTTT. Translated: CASSEAGGTGTGELFF.